This entry lists 9 T cell receptor beta chains sequenced from one sample in a study of OX40 agonist ivuxolimab in advanced cancers. Clones were read by immunoSEQ multiplex PCR, and TCRdb kept only the in-frame ones, dropping some. The data contain some 83,000 clones, 86% of them singletons. The sequences come from CD4+ or CD8+ T cells sorted from blood, collected in a trial of the OX40 agonist ivuxolimab. The receptor set was obtained from an adult with an advanced solid tumor such as melanoma, head and neck, liver or kidney cancer.

The rearrangement links TRBV28 to TRBJ2-1; D is ambiguous. Between the trimmed V and J ends, which lost 3 bases and 0 bases, there was a span of 9 bases. The CDR3 has 15 amino acids. Germline values: CDR1 MDHEN, CDR2 SYDVKM. The CDR3 reads CASSFKSASYNEQFF. CDR3 in DNA: TGTGCCAGCAGTTTTAAGTCAGCCTCCTACAATGAGCAGTTCTTC.

Points on this clone: At one boundary the junction diverges from the germline segment, which might be a read error. This sequence joins TRBV13 and TRBJ1-2; D not resolved. Germline loops: CDR1 PRHDT, CDR2 FYEKMQ (reference sequence). The CDR3 covers 14 residues. The CDR3 reads CASSLFVLNHGYTF. CDR3 nucleotides: TGTGCCAGCAGCTTATTCGTGCTTAACCATGGCTACACCTTC. The full variable domain, its missing parts supplied by reference TRBV13 and TRBJ1-2, is AAGVIQSPRHLIKEKRETATLKCYPIPRHDTVYWYQQGPGQDPQFLISFYEKMQSDKGSIPDRFSAQQFSDYHSELNMSSLELGDSALYFCASSLFVLNHGYTFGSGTRLTVV.

The CDR3 nucleotides are TGTGCCAGCTCCCCCCGAGGGGGCTCTTATCAGCCCCAGCATTTT. It is translated as CASSPRGGSYQPQHF. The rearrangement links TRBV28 to TRBJ1-5; 7 bases are shared with TRBD1. The CDR3 sequence is 15 residues long. The junction had 12 bases not matched to a gene; V was cut back by 8 bases and J by 5 bases. Germline loops: CDR1 MDHEN, CDR2 SYDVKM. Looking up the rest from reference TRBV28 and TRBJ1-5 gives the full variable domain: DVKVTQSSRYLVKRTGEKVFLECVQDMDHENMFWYRQDPGLGLRLIYFSYDVKMKEKGDIPEGYSVSREKKERFSLILESASTNQTSMYLCASSPRGGSYQPQHFGDGTRLSIL.

Here the CDR3 reads CASSSTWGLQETQYF. DNA for the CDR3: TGTGCCAGCAGTTCGACGTGGGGACTACAAGAGACCCAGTACTTC. The rearrangement joins TRBV5-4 to TRBJ2-5; TRBD2 aligns across 7 bases. The CDR3 is 15 residues long. Per the germline V gene, CDR1 is SGHNT and CDR2 is YYREEE (reference sequence). The trim removed 5 bases at V and 2 bases at J, leaving 9 bases unmatched.

The gene calls are TRBV5-5 and TRBJ2-2; D call uncertain. The V end was cut by 2 bases, the J end by 1 base, with 3 bases between. The CDR3 has 13 residues. Germline V gene sequence: CDR1 SGHKS, CDR2 YYEKEE (reference sequence). CDR3 sequence reads: CASSLLNTGELFF. CDR3 nucleotide sequence: TGTGCCAGCAGCTTACTGAACACCGGGGAGCTGTTTTTT.

In this sample, this clone turned up once. V gene TRBV6-4 combines with J gene TRBJ2-3, with TRBD2 matching over 7 bases. The CDR3 contains 15 residues. The J segment lost 9 bases and the V segment lost 3 bases, leaving 12 bases of the junction unmatched. Germline lookup yields CDR1 MRHNA and CDR2 SNTAGT. CDR3 DNA sequence: TGTGCCAGCAGTGAGTCCAGCGGGACGGTTTCGACGCAGTATTTT. Translating it yields CASSESSGTVSTQYF.

The CDR3: CAITGGPPYEQYF. In nucleotides, the CDR3 is TGTGCCATCACAGGGGGTCCCCCCTACGAGCAGTACTTC. The chain is built from TRBV10-3 and TRBJ2-7; 7 bases agree with TRBD1. Germline loops: CDR1 ENHRY, CDR2 SYGVKD. The CDR3 sequence is 13 residues long. The J segment lost 2 bases and the V segment lost 7 bases, leaving 5 bases of the junction unmatched.

The rearrangement joins TRBV4-2 to TRBJ2-1; perhaps TRBD1 as D (5 bases). The CDR3 is 16 residues long. Trimming took 2 bases from V and 0 from J, leaving 11 bases between them. Per germline, CDR1 LGHNA and CDR2 YNFKEQ. CDR3 protein: CASSQTPGSSYNEQFF. CDR3 bases: TGTGCCAGCAGCCAAACGCCAGGGTCCTCCTACAATGAGCAGTTCTTC.

This chain links TRBV20-1 with TRBJ2-3, with D perhaps being TRBD1 or TRBD2 (5 bases each). Germline loops: CDR1 DFQATT, CDR2 SNEGSKA (reference sequence). Trimming took 3 bases from V and 5 from J, leaving 6 bases between them. The CDR3 runs 11 residues. CDR3 region: CSASGGDTQYF. For the CDR3, the DNA is TGCAGTGCTAGTGGGGGAGATACGCAGTATTTT.